This is a list of T cell receptor beta chains from one sample in a study of response to subunit inactivated influenza vaccine. TCRdb redid the calling of the RT-PCR reads with MiXCR, one entry per CDR3 protein. The top ten hold 1.5% to 2% of the sample, which has 530,000 or so distinct CDR3 sequences, 25% seen once. The sequencing here drew on CD4+ T cells sorted from PBMCs, taken 5 days after vaccination. These receptors originate from a middle-aged man who received an inactivated influenza vaccine. The CDR3 runs from the conserved cysteine through the conserved F or W. The D gene is left open where the match is weak. Where a row states a size, it is once, few, many or the class of an expanded clone; other rows omit it.

j_call | v_call | clone_size | d_call | cdr3_nt | cdr3_aa
TRBJ2-1 | TRBV10-3 | few | - | TGTGCCATCAGTGAGCGGGACACGTACAATGAGCAGTTCTTC | CAISERDTYNEQFF
TRBJ2-1 | TRBV12-3/TRBV12-4 | few | - | TGTGCCAGCAGTCCGCGCTTACCCTACAATGAGCAGTTCTTC | CASSPRLPYNEQFF
TRBJ2-7 | TRBV4-2 | - | - | TGTTCCAGCAGCCAGAAAGACAGCTACGAGCAGTACTTC | CSSSQKDSYEQYF
TRBJ2-3 | TRBV7-8 | - | - | TGTGCCAGCAGCGGCAGACCGGGTGATACGCAGTATTTT | CASSGRPGDTQYF
TRBJ1-4 | TRBV4-3 | few | - | TGCGCCAGCAGCCAAGATTATTATCAGCATGAAAAACTGTTTTTT | CASSQDYYQHEKLFF
TRBJ1-2 | TRBV28 | - | - | TGTGCCAGCAGCACGGGAGCCGAAGGCTATGGCTACACCTTC | CASSTGAEGYGYTF
TRBJ2-1 | TRBV7-2 | - | - | TGTGCCAGCAGCTCCTCCGGAGGCAACGGTTACAATGAGCAGTTCTTC | CASSSSGGNGYNEQFF
TRBJ2-1 | TRBV7-2 | - | - | TGTGCCAGCAGCTCGGAGGTGGCAAGGCAGCAGTTCTTC | CASSSEVARQQFF
TRBJ2-5 | TRBV20-1 | - | - | TGCAGTGCCTTACCAACAGAACAAGAGACCCAGTACTTC | CSALPTEQETQYF
TRBJ2-7 | TRBV19 | - | - | TGTGCCAGTCGGGGGCTCAACTACGAGCAGTACTTC | CASRGLNYEQYF
TRBJ1-6 | TRBV19 | - | TRBD1 | TGTGCCAGTAGTACCCGGGACAGGAATTCACCCCTCCACTTT | CASSTRDRNSPLHF
TRBJ2-7 | TRBV25-1 | - | - | TGTGCCAGCAGTGGGGGCGCTACCTACGAGCAGTACTTC | CASSGGATYEQYF
TRBJ2-1 | TRBV7-3 | - | TRBD2 | TGTGCCAGCAGCCCCCATTCTAGCGGGAGGTCAGTCAATGAGCAGTTCTTC | CASSPHSSGRSVNEQFF
TRBJ2-7 | TRBV20-1 | few | TRBD1 | TGCAGTGCCAAAAGCCGGGACAGCTCCTACGAGCAGTACTTC | CSAKSRDSSYEQYF
TRBJ2-7 | TRBV20-1 | - | - | TGCAGTGCTAGCCCGCCTCGGGACTCAGCCTACGAGCAGTACTTC | CSASPPRDSAYEQYF
TRBJ1-1 | TRBV7-9 | - | TRBD1 | TGTGCCAGCAGCTTGGGACAGGGAGGGGACACTGAAGCTTTCTTT | CASSLGQGGDTEAFF
TRBJ2-5 | TRBV12-3/TRBV12-4 | - | - | TGTGCCAGCAGCTCGACCTCGCGGGCCCAGTACTTC | CASSSTSRAQYF
TRBJ2-1 | TRBV24-1 | - | TRBD2 | TGTGCCACCAGTGACTCAAGCGGGGGGTACTACAATGAGCAGTTCTTC | CATSDSSGGYYNEQFF
TRBJ2-5 | TRBV4-2 | - | TRBD2 | TGTGCCAGCAGCCAAGATCTCGCTAGCGGGGTTACACGGAGACAAGAGACCCAGTACTTC | CASSQDLASGVTRRQETQYF
TRBJ1-2 | TRBV4-3 | - | - | TGCGCCAGCAGCCAAGGGTCATCTAACTATGGCTACACCTTC | CASSQGSSNYGYTF
TRBJ2-1 | TRBV7-2 | few | TRBD2 | TGTGCCAGCAGCGTCGGACTAGCACCTCCCAATGAGCAGTTCTTC | CASSVGLAPPNEQFF
TRBJ2-3 | TRBV12-3/TRBV12-4 | - | TRBD2 | TGTGCCAGCAGTTTGACTAGCGGGGTTATAGATACGCAGTATTTT | CASSLTSGVIDTQYF
TRBJ1-1 | TRBV10-3 | - | - | TGTGCCATCAACCGAGCCGATGAAGCTTTCTTT | CAINRADEAFF
TRBJ1-3 | TRBV6-1 | few | TRBD1 | TGTGCCAGCAGCCTTACAGGGGGCGCGGGGCTGACAGCGAAAAACACCATATATTTT | CASSLTGGAGLTAKNTIYF
TRBJ2-3 | TRBV9 | - | - | TGTGCCAGCAGCGTAGCAGGGTCAGATACGCAGTATTTT | CASSVAGSDTQYF
TRBJ1-1 | TRBV4-2 | few | TRBD1 | TGTGCCAGCAGCCAAGATCGTGGGACAGAGAACACTGAAGCTTTCTTT | CASSQDRGTENTEAFF
TRBJ2-6 | TRBV3-1 | - | - | TGTGCCAGCAGCCAAGCCCGGGTGGGGTCCCCCGTCCTGACTTTC | CASSQARVGSPVLTF
TRBJ2-7 | TRBV5-5 | - | TRBD2 | TGTGCCAGCAGCTTGATACTAGCGGGGGGGCCATCCTACGAGCAGTACTTC | CASSLILAGGPSYEQYF
TRBJ1-6 | TRBV20-1 | few | TRBD1 | TGCAGTGCTAGAGGACAGGGCTCTAATTCACCCCTCCACTTT | CSARGQGSNSPLHF
TRBJ2-7 | TRBV6-2/TRBV6-3 | - | TRBD1 | TGTGCCAGCAGTCGGACGGGACAGTCCTACGAGCAGTACTTC | CASSRTGQSYEQYF
TRBJ2-6 | TRBV5-1 | few | - | TGCGCCAGCAGCTTGGCCTTAGCAGGGGCTGGGGCCAACGTCCTGACTTTC | CASSLALAGAGANVLTF
TRBJ2-5 | TRBV20-1 | - | - | TGCAGTGCTAGAGATCTCGGGGGAGGAGAGACCCAGTACTTC | CSARDLGGGETQYF
TRBJ2-2 | TRBV5-1 | - | TRBD1 | TGCGCCAGCCGACAGGGGTATGGCACCGGGGAGCTGTTTTTT | CASRQGYGTGELFF
TRBJ2-1 | TRBV5-8 | few | - | TGTGCCAGCAGTCACGGATCTAGCTCCTACAATGAGCAGTTCTTC | CASSHGSSSYNEQFF
TRBJ2-1 | TRBV5-1 | few | - | TGCGCCAGCAGCTTGGAACCAGGGAACAATGAGCAGTTCTTC | CASSLEPGNNEQFF
TRBJ1-6 | TRBV30 | - | - | TGTGCCTGGAGTCGGACCGTTTACTATAATTCACCCCTCCACTTT | CAWSRTVYYNSPLHF
TRBJ2-1 | TRBV29-1 | - | - | TGCAGCGTGGGACGGCGGTATAATGAGCAGTTCTTC | CSVGRRYNEQFF
TRBJ1-2 | TRBV20-1 | few | - | TGCAGTGCTGAACGGGGGGGCTACACCTTC | CSAERGGYTF
TRBJ2-2 | TRBV10-3 | few | - | TGTGCCATCAGTGAGTCGCGGCAAGGGGGGGCGCACACCGGGGAGCTGTTTTTT | CAISESRQGGAHTGELFF
TRBJ2-5 | TRBV6-2/TRBV6-3 | - | TRBD1 | TGTGCCAGCAGCTTCCGGGACAGGGTTTCAGAGACCCAGTACTTC | CASSFRDRVSETQYF
TRBJ2-3 | TRBV4-2 | - | - | TGTGCCAGCAGCCATACCTGGACAGCAATGGGCACAGATACGCAGTATTTT | CASSHTWTAMGTDTQYF
TRBJ2-4 | TRBV7-2 | - | - | TGTGCCAGCAGCTTAGGAGGGACAAGGAGGTCGTACTTC | CASSLGGTRRSYF
TRBJ2-7 | TRBV7-6 | few | - | TGTGCCAGCAGCCCCGGCGGACTACCCTACGAGCAGTACTTC | CASSPGGLPYEQYF
TRBJ2-1 | TRBV15 | - | TRBD2 | TGTGCCACCAGCACCCATAGCGGGGGTAATGACAATGAGCAGTTCTTC | CATSTHSGGNDNEQFF
TRBJ2-7 | TRBV27 | - | - | TGTGCCAGCAGTTCCCACCTTACCTACGAGCAGTACTTC | CASSSHLTYEQYF
TRBJ2-3 | TRBV10-3 | - | TRBD2 | TGTGCCATCAGTGAGCTAGCGGGAGCGGATACGCAGTATTTT | CAISELAGADTQYF
TRBJ2-2 | TRBV10-3 | few | TRBD2 | TGTGCCATCAGGAGCGGGAGTTCAACCGGGGAGCTGTTTTTT | CAIRSGSSTGELFF
TRBJ1-1 | TRBV12-3/TRBV12-4 | - | - | TGTGCCAGCAGTTTTGTCGGGAACACTGAAGCTTTCTTT | CASSFVGNTEAFF
TRBJ2-1 | TRBV6-1 | - | - | TGTGCCAGCAGCTGGGGTCGCGGGAATGAGCAGTTCTTC | CASSWGRGNEQFF
TRBJ2-3 | TRBV28 | - | - | TGTGCCAGCAGGATACGGACAGATACGCAGTATTTT | CASRIRTDTQYF